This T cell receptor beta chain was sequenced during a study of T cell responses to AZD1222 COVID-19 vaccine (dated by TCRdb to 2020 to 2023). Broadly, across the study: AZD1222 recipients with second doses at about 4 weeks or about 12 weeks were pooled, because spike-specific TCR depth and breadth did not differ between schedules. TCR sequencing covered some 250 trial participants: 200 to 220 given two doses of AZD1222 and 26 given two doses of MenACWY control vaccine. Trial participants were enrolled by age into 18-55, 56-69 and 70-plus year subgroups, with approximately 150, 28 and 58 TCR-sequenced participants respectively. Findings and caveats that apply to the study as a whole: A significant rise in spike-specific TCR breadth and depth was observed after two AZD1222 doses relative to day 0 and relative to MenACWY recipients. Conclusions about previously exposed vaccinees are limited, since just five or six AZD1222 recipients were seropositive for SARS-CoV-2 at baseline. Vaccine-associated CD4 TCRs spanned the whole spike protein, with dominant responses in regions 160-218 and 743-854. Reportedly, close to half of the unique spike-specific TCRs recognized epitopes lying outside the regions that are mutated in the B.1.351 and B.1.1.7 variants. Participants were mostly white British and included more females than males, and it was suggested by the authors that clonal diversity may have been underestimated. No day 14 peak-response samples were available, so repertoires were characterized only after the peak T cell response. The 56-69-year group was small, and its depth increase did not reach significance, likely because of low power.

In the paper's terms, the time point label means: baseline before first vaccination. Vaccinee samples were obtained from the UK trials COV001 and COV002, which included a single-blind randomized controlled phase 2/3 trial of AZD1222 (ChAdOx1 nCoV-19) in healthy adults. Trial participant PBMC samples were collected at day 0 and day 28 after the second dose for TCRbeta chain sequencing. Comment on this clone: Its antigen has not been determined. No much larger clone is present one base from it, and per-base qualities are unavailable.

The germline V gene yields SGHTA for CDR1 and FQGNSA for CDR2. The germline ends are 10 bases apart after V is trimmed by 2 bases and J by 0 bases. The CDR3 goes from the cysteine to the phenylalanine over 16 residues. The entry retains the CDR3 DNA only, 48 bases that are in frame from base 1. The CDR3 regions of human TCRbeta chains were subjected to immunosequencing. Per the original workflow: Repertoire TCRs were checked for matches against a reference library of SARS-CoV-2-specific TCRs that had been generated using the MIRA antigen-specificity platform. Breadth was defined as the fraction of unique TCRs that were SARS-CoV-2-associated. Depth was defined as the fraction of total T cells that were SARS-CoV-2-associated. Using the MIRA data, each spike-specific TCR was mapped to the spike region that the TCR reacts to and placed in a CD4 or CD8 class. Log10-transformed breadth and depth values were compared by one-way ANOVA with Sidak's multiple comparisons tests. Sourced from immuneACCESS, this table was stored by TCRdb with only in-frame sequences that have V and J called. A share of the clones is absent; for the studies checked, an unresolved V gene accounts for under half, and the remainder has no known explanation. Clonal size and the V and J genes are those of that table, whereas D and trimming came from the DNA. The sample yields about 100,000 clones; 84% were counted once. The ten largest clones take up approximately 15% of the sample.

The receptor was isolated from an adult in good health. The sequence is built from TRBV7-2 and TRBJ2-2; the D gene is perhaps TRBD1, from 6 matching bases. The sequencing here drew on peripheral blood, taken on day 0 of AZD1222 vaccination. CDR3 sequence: CASSLRRGSNTGELFF. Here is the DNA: TGTGCCAGCAGCTTACGCAGGGGCTCGAACACCGGGGAGCTGTTTTTT.